This record looks at one TCR beta chain sequence and its context. Its cognate antigen has yet to be identified. No much larger clone is present one base from it, and per-base qualities are unavailable. The time point label here, explained by the study, means: about 28 days (+/-7) after the second vaccine dose. AZD1222 recipients with second doses at about 4 weeks or about 12 weeks were pooled, because spike-specific TCR depth and breadth did not differ between schedules. Vaccinee samples came from UK trials COV001 and COV002, including a single-blind randomized controlled phase 2/3 trial of AZD1222 (ChAdOx1 nCoV-19) in healthy adults. For TCRbeta chain sequencing, PBMC samples were collected from trial participants at day 0 and at day 28 after the second dose. The record originates from a study of T cell responses to AZD1222 COVID-19 vaccine listed by TCRdb under 2021. In the study overall: A total of approximately 240 trial participants underwent TCR sequencing, of whom 207 had received two doses of AZD1222 and around 25 had received two doses of the MenACWY control vaccine. Trial participants were enrolled by age into subgroups of 18-55, 56-69 and 70-plus years, and roughly 150, 30 and 60 TCR-sequenced participants, respectively, were included in these subgroups. The paper as a whole reports these results and caveats: No day 14 peak-response samples were available, so repertoires were characterized only after the peak T cell response. Epitopes outside the regions mutated in the B.1.351 and B.1.1.7 variants were reportedly recognized by nearly half of the unique spike-specific TCRs. Conclusions about previously exposed vaccinees are limited, since just five to seven AZD1222 recipients were seropositive for SARS-CoV-2 at baseline. The whole spike protein was spanned by vaccine-associated CD4 TCRs, and dominant responses were seen in regions 160-218 and 743-854. Participants were mostly white British, with more females than males. The authors suggested clonal diversity may have been underestimated. A significant rise in spike-specific TCR breadth and depth was observed after two AZD1222 doses relative to day 0 and relative to MenACWY recipients. In the small 56-69-year group, the increase in depth fell short of significance, most likely because of low power.

CDR1 and CDR2 are drawn from the germline V gene: KGHSH, LQKENI. For this chain, trimming is 3 bases at the V end and 7 bases at the J end, and the number of junction bases without a gene match is 0. The CDR3 runs 13 amino acids, cysteine and phenylalanine included. Only CDR3 DNA is held: 39 bases, read in frame from base 1. The CDR3 regions of human TCRbeta chains were subjected to immunosequencing. The published analysis was carried out like this. Repertoire TCRs were matched against a reference library of SARS-CoV-2-specific TCRs generated with the MIRA antigen-specificity platform. Breadth was defined as the fraction of unique TCRs that were SARS-CoV-2-associated, and depth was defined as the fraction of total T cells that were SARS-CoV-2-associated. Each spike-specific TCR was assigned to its reactive spike region and to a CD4 or CD8 class using the MIRA data. Log10-transformed breadth and depth values were compared by one-way ANOVA with Sidak's multiple comparisons tests. Here the immuneACCESS table is served through TCRdb, limited to in-frame sequences with V and J called. Missing clones are a known gap in these copies; in checked studies unresolved V genes cover under half, and the rest lacks a known reason. That table furnishes V, J and clone size, whereas the DNA furnished D and trimming. The sample table records roughly 75,000 clones; more than 75% of these occur just once. The ten biggest clones cover less than 20% of the sample.

The sequence derives from an adult who received the AZD1222 COVID-19 vaccine. The V and J segments used are TRBV18 and TRBJ1-6, and TRBD1 aligns with 7 junction nucleotides. Sequences were derived from peripheral blood, sampled 28 days after the second AZD1222 dose. The CDR3 corresponds to CASSPDRNSPLHF. The nucleotide sequence is TGTGCCAGCTCACCGGACAGGAATTCACCCCTCCACTTT.